The 28 T cell receptor beta chains given below trace back to one sample, sequenced in a study of blood T cell repertoires in COVID-19. Method: immunoSEQ multiplex PCR; TCRdb's copy keeps in-frame clones and lacks some. The sample contains 250,000 or so clones, roughly 86% of which appear only once. The specimen sequenced was PBMCs or T cells enriched from blood (not recorded which). Source of these receptors: a woman aged 18-29 years who had recovered from COVID-19.

V is TRBV30 and J is TRBJ2-3, with D possibly matching TRBD1 (7 bases). The CDR3 contains 15 residues. Per germline, CDR1 GTSNPN and CDR2 SVGIG (reference sequence). The germline V and J ends were trimmed by 4 bases and 4 bases, with 18 bases remaining between them. CDR3 in amino acids: CAWTARRGQADTQYF. The CDR3 nucleotides are TGTGCCTGGACCGCGCGGAGGGGGCAGGCAGATACGCAGTATTTT.

The rearrangement links TRBV28 to TRBJ2-5; the match to TRBD1 covers 8 bases. Germline loops: CDR1 MDHEN, CDR2 SYDVKM. The CDR3 length is 17 residues. With 4 bases clipped from V and 2 bases from J, the junction kept 12 bases outside the gene matches. CDR3 in DNA: TGTGCCAGCAGTTCAGGGGGCGCGTTTCGTTGGCAAGAGACCCAGTACTTC. Translated, it gives CASSSGGAFRWQETQYF.

The chain employs TRBV5-1 and TRBJ2-2; 8 bases are shared with TRBD1. Germline V CDR1 and CDR2: SGHRS, YFSETQ. Trimming removed 2 bases from V and 3 bases from J; junction bases left unmatched: 3. This CDR3 contains 15 residues. For the CDR3, the DNA is TGCGCCAGCAGCTTACAGGGGGTGGACACCGGGGAGCTGTTTTTT. Residues: CASSLQGVDTGELFF.

The CDR3 here is CASSPRGTRALYNEQFF. CDR3 sequence (DNA): TGTGCCAGCAGCCCCCGCGGGACGCGGGCCCTTTACAATGAGCAGTTCTTC. J is TRBJ2-1 and V is TRBV13, with D maybe TRBD2 (6 bases). Germline V gene lookup returns CDR1 PRHDT and CDR2 FYEKMQ (reference sequence). The CDR3 is made up of 17 amino acids. V was clipped by 5 bases and J by 4 bases, with 21 bases between them.

This chain joins TRBV5-5 and TRBJ1-1; 10 bases fit TRBD1. This CDR3 region has 16 residues. V shed 3 bases and J 0 bases; nucleotides not matched to a gene: 5. Germline CDR1 reads SGHKS; CDR2 reads YYEKEE (reference sequence). The chain's CDR3 is CASSSRTGGVNTEAFF. In DNA, the CDR3 is TGTGCCAGCAGCTCAAGGACAGGGGGAGTGAACACTGAAGCTTTCTTT.

The chain couples TRBV6-5 to TRBJ2-5, with a possible D match to TRBD1 (6 bases). V shed 6 bases and J shed 5 bases, with 16 bases lying between them. Germline assignment: CDR1 MNHEY and CDR2 SVGAGI. The CDR3 consists of 14 residues. DNA of the CDR3: TGTGCCAGCAGGACAGGCACCAGGATGGAGACCCAGTACTTC. Translating gives CASRTGTRMETQYF.

This chain links TRBV7-8 with TRBJ1-2, with TRBD1 matching over 9 bases. Trimming at V came to 0 bases and at J to 2 bases, leaving 1 base not matched to a gene. The CDR3 sequence is 15 residues long. The germline V gene encodes CDR1 SGHVS and CDR2 FQNEAQ. In DNA, the CDR3 is TGTGCCAGCAGCTTAGCGGGACAGGGCAACTATGGCTACACCTTC. Residues: CASSLAGQGNYGYTF.

The V call is TRBV15, the J call TRBJ1-2; TRBD1 aligns across 9 bases. V shed 1 base and J 2 bases; nucleotides not matched to a gene: 14. Germline CDR1 reads LNHNV; CDR2 reads YYDKDF (reference sequence). This CDR3 spans 19 amino acids. CDR3: CATSRGGTGQGTGNYGYTF. The CDR3 DNA sequence: TGTGCCACCAGCAGAGGCGGTACGGGACAGGGTACCGGAAACTATGGCTACACCTTC. Using reference TRBV15 and TRBJ1-2 for the parts outside the CDR3, the full variable domain is DAMVIQNPRYQVTQFGKPVTLSCSQTLNHNVMYWYQQKSSQAPKLLFHYYDKDFNNEADTPDNFQSRRPNTSFCFLDIRSPGLGDTAMYLCATSRGGTGQGTGNYGYTFGSGTRLTVV.

The table lists this clone with a few counts. The CDR3, as DNA: TGTGCCAGCAGCTTAGGCAGGGGCACAGATACGCAGTATTTT. It encodes CASSLGRGTDTQYF. The V call is TRBV11-3, the J call TRBJ2-3; the D gene is possibly TRBD1 (5 bases). In germline, CDR1 is SGHNT, CDR2 YENEEA. Trimming pared 1 base from V and 1 base from J, leaving 6 bases between. The CDR3 runs to 14 residues.

The chain is built from TRBV23-1 and TRBJ1-5; TRBD1 matches at 9 bases. TRBV23-1 is marked as an open reading frame, function uncertain. The CDR3 has 15 residues. The junction had 6 bases not matched to a gene; V was cut back by 3 bases and J by 6 bases. In nucleotides, the CDR3 is TGCGCCAGCAGTCATGCCGGGACAGGGCTTCAGCCCCAGCATTTT. It codes for CASSHAGTGLQPQHF.

This chain connects TRBV6-2 or TRBV6-3 to TRBJ2-3; weak D call: TRBD2 (7 bases). Trimming took off 4 bases at V and 6 bases at J, with 17 bases between the two ends. CDR1 and CDR2 from the germline V gene are MNHEY and SVGEGT. This CDR3 has 15 amino acids. This chain's CDR3 is CASSSWRGHLDTQYF. The CDR3 bases are TGTGCCAGCAGTTCGTGGCGGGGGCACCTCGATACGCAGTATTTT.

The V call is TRBV6-2 or TRBV6-3, the J call TRBJ2-7, with TRBD2 identical over 12 bases. Germline V gene data show CDR1 as MNHEY and CDR2 as SVGEGT. The V segment lost 4 bases and the J segment 3 bases; nucleotides outside the gene matches: 7. The CDR3 consists of 16 residues. This CDR3 is CASSSLAGGPVYEQYF. CDR3 DNA sequence: TGTGCCAGCAGTTCACTAGCGGGAGGTCCCGTCTACGAGCAGTACTTC.

The rearrangement links TRBV19 to TRBJ1-5; 8 bases are shared with TRBD1. The V gene end was trimmed by 9 bases and the J gene end by 0 bases; junction bases not matched to a gene: 10. The CDR3 has 16 residues. Germline V CDR1 and CDR2: LNHDA, SQIVND (reference sequence). This CDR3 is CARSGQGDYSNQPQHF. In DNA form, the CDR3 reads TGTGCCAGATCCGGACAGGGTGATTATAGCAATCAGCCCCAGCATTTT.

The rearrangement links TRBV10-1 to TRBJ2-7, with TRBD2 as a possible D gene (7 bases). This CDR3 is built from 15 residues. V was pared by 2 bases and J by 3 bases, with 14 bases between. Per germline, CDR1 WNHNN and CDR2 SYGVQD (reference sequence). The CDR3 bases are TGCGCCAGCAGTGAGGGGAGGGGGGTCGACTACGAGCAGTACTTC. Encoded protein: CASSEGRGVDYEQYF.

The chain is built from TRBV30 and TRBJ2-7; 12 positions agree with TRBD2. Unmatched junction bases numbered 9, after V lost 3 bases and J lost 6 bases. CDR3 size: 15 residues. CDR1 is GTSNPN and CDR2 is SVGIG in the germline V gene (reference sequence). CDR3 loop: CAWSGTGTSGREQYF. In nucleotides, the CDR3 is TGTGCCTGGAGCGGCACCGGGACTAGCGGGCGCGAGCAGTACTTC.

The V gene is TRBV28, the J gene TRBJ2-3, with TRBD1 identical over 9 bases. V lost 5 bases and J lost 2; bases outside the gene matches: 5. CDR1 and CDR2 from the germline V gene are MDHEN and SYDVKM. The CDR3 consists of 15 residues. Here the CDR3 reads CASSGGQGFTDTQYF. As DNA, the CDR3 is TGTGCCAGCAGTGGCGGACAGGGGTTCACAGATACGCAGTATTTT.

This clone was recorded once. V and J are TRBV4-1 and TRBJ2-7; D call uncertain. From germline, CDR1 is MGHRA and CDR2 YSYEKL. With 3 bases removed from V and 0 bases from J, the gap between germline ends came to 12 bases. This CDR3 has 15 residues. CDR3 bases: TGCGCCAGCAGCCAGTACGTCCCGAGCTCCTACGAGCAGTACTTC. Protein: CASSQYVPSSYEQYF.

This chain uses TRBV25-1 with TRBJ1-2; maybe TRBD1 (6 bases). There are 12 residues in the CDR3. The V gene lost 7 bases and the J gene lost 2 bases, with 8 bases spanning the gap. Germline V gives CDR1 MGHDK, CDR2 SYGVNS. Here the CDR3 reads CASTTGNYGYTF. CDR3 in DNA: TGTGCCAGCACCACAGGGAACTATGGCTACACCTTC.

The chain is built from TRBV9 and TRBJ2-3, with D possibly being TRBD2 (5 bases). The germline gives CDR1 SGDLS, CDR2 YYNGEE. Trimming pared 6 bases from V and 2 bases from J, leaving 13 bases between. The CDR3 spans 14 residues. This CDR3 is CASTRGQNTDTQYF. As DNA, the CDR3 is TGTGCCAGCACTCGGGGTCAAAACACAGATACGCAGTATTTT.

The chain recombines TRBV28 with TRBJ2-7; 7 bases match TRBD1. The germline CDR1 and CDR2 sequences are MDHEN and SYDVKM. V shed 6 bases and J 5 bases; nucleotides not matched to a gene: 7. This CDR3 has 13 residues. The CDR3 loop is CASRIQGVHEQYF. CDR3 in DNA: TGTGCCAGCAGAATTCAGGGGGTCCACGAGCAGTACTTC.

This chain links TRBV7-2 with TRBJ2-2; 11 bases agree with TRBD2. J gave up 5 bases and V 5 bases, and 4 bases lay outside the gene matches. The germline V gene encodes CDR1 SGHTA and CDR2 FQGNSA. The CDR3 sequence is 15 residues long. CDR3 region: CASSLLAGVTGELFF. As DNA, the CDR3 is TGTGCCAGCAGCCTACTAGCGGGAGTAACCGGGGAGCTGTTTTTT.

The chain is built from TRBV10-3 and TRBJ2-7, with 12 positions matching TRBD2. Trimming removed 10 bases from V and 1 base from J; junction bases left unmatched: 14. In germline, CDR1 is ENHRY, CDR2 SYGVKD. The CDR3 is 17 residues long. CDR3 amino acids: CATGSTSGGAFSYEQYF. The CDR3 nucleotides are TGTGCCACCGGTTCGACTAGCGGGGGTGCTTTTTCCTACGAGCAGTACTTC.

This clone has more than one count but fewer than ten. The CDR3 nucleotides read TGTGCCAGCAGCTTTGTAAACACTGAAGCTTTCTTT. Translation gives CASSFVNTEAFF. The V gene is TRBV11-3, the J gene TRBJ1-1; D ambiguous. Trimming removed 3 bases from V and 2 bases from J, with 4 bases in between. This CDR3 spans 12 amino acids. The V gene's germline CDR1 is SGHNT and CDR2 YENEEA.

V gene TRBV14 combines with J gene TRBJ2-1; 11 bases line up with TRBD1. The J segment lost 9 bases and the V segment lost 0 bases, leaving 25 bases of the junction unmatched. This CDR3 has 22 amino acids. Per the germline V gene, CDR1 is SGHDN and CDR2 is FVKESK. This chain's CDR3 is CASSQDRGTGTGGIFSFREQFF. The CDR3 coding sequence is TGTGCCAGCAGCCAAGATCGCGGAACCGGGACAGGGGGGATTTTTTCTTTTCGTGAGCAGTTCTTC.

This chain connects TRBV9 to TRBJ2-2, with D possibly matching TRBD2 (5 bases). Germline values: CDR1 SGDLS, CDR2 YYNGEE. Deletions cut 4 bases from V and 3 bases from J, with 13 bases between. The CDR3 is 15 amino acids. Here the CDR3 reads CASSSSQRYTGELFF. CDR3 bases: TGTGCCAGCAGCTCTAGCCAGCGGTACACCGGGGAGCTGTTTTTT.

A few counts support this clone. The V call is TRBV10-3, the J call TRBJ1-6; no clear D gene. The germline V gene encodes CDR1 ENHRY and CDR2 SYGVKD. The length of the CDR3 is 13 residues. V was cut by 4 bases and J by 5 bases, with 6 bases left in between. The CDR3 DNA reads as TGTGCCATCAGTGTAGGAGATAATTCACCCCTCCACTTT. Encoded protein: CAISVGDNSPLHF.

This clone was observed a single time. The rearrangement uses TRBV9 and TRBJ2-1; 7 nucleotides agree with TRBD1. Germline lookup yields CDR1 SGDLS and CDR2 YYNGEE. The ends lost 0 bases at V and 8 bases at J; junction bases unmatched: 5. The CDR3 has 14 residues. The CDR3 loop is CASSVGHRGDEQFF. The CDR3 DNA follows: TGTGCCAGCAGCGTAGGTCACAGGGGAGATGAGCAGTTCTTC.

CDR3 in amino acids: CASSPIGGSYNEQFF. The CDR3, as DNA: TGTGCCAGCAGCCCCATTGGCGGGTCCTACAATGAGCAGTTCTTC. This chain joins TRBV6-5 and TRBJ2-1; possibly TRBD2 for D (5 bases). The germline V gene has CDR1 MNHEY and CDR2 SVGAGI. The CDR3 covers 15 residues. Trimming removed 6 bases from V and 1 base from J, with 13 bases in between.